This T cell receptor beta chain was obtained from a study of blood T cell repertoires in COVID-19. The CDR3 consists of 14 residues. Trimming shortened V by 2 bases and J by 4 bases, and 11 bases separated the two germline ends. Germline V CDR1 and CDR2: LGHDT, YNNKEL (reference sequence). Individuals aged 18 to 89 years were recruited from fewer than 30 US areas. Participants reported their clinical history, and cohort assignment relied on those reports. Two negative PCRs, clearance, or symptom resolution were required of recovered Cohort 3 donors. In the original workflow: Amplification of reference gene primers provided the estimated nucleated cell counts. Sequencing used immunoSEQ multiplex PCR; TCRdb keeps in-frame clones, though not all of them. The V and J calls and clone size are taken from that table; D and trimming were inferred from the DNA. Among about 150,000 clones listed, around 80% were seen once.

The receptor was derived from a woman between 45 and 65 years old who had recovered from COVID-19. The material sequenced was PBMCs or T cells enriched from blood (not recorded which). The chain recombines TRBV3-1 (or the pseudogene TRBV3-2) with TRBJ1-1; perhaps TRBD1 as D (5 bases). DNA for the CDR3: TGTGCCAGCAGCCAACAACTCGGGGGCACTGAAGCTTTCTTT. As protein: CASSQQLGGTEAFF.